This paragraph covers one T cell receptor (beta chain) sequence. Its antigen is not identified. The study isolated at least 7 million PBMCs from each sample. This CDR3 has 16 amino acids. Trimming took off 1 base at V and 5 bases at J, with 12 bases between the two ends. Germline V lookup: CDR1 SGHTA, CDR2 FQGNSA. This entry comes from a study of blood T cells in healthy people across ages. Study-wide findings and caveats: With unsorted PBMCs, a conclusive comparison of naive versus antigen-experienced cells was not possible. Older age went with lower TCR beta diversity per million T cells, in a roughly linear way.

The use of a sample-barcoded 5' primer and a J-beta primer mix characterized a second PCR of 7 to 11 cycles. TCRdb reanalysed the 5' RACE reads using MiXCR and keeps one entry per CDR3 protein. This sample has about 1,400,000 distinct CDR3 sequences, with roughly 40% found just once. Sequenced sample: blood. This rearrangement joins TRBV7-2 to TRBJ1-6, with D uncertain. The clonotype comes from a woman in her late teens or twenties in good health. CDR3 in amino acids: CASSLVYPGNNSPLHF. CDR3 nucleotide sequence: TGTGCCAGCAGCTTAGTATATCCAGGAAATAATTCACCCCTCCACTTT. The variable domain in full, completed from reference TRBV7-2 and TRBJ1-6, reads GAGVSQSPSNKVTEKGKDVELRCDPISGHTALYWYRQSLGQGLEFLIYFQGNSAPDKSGLPSDRFSAERTGGSVSTLTIQRTQQEDSAVYLCASSLVYPGNNSPLHFGNGTRLTVT.